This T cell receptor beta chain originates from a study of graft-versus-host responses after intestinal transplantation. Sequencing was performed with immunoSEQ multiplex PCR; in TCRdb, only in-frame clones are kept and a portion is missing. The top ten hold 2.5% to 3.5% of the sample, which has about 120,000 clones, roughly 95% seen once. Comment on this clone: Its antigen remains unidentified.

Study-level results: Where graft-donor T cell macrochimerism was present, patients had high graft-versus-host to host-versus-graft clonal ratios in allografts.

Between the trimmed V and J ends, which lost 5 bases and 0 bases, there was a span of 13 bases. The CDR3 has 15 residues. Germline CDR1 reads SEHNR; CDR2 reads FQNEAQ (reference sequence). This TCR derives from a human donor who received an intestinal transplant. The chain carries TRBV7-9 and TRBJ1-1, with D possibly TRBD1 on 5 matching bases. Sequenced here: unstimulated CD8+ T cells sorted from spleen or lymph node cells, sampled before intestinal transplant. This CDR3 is CASSPRGSLNTEAFF. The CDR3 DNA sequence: TGTGCCAGCAGCCCACGGGGCTCCCTGAACACTGAAGCTTTCTTT.